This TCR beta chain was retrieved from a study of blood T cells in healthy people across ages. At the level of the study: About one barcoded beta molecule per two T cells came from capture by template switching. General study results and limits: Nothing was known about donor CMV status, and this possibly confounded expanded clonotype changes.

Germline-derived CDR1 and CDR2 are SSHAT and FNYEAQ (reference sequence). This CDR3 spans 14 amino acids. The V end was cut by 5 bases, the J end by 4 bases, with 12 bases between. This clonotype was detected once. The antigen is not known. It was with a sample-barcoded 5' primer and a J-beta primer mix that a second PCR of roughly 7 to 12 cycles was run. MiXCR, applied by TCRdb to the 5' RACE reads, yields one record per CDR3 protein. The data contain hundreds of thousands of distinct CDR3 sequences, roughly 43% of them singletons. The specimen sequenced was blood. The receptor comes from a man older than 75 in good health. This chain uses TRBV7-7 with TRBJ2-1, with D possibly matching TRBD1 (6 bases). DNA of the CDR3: TGTGCCAGCAGCCCGGACAGCGTATACAATGAGCAGTTCTTC. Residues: CASSPDSVYNEQFF.